This TCR beta chain originates from a study of naive CD8 T cells in extremely preterm neonates. Cord blood came from elective full-term cesareans at roughly 37-41 weeks without labor or membrane rupture. Notes on this clone: The antigen remains undetermined.

Repertoires were generated with immunoSEQ multiplex PCR, while TCRdb's copy carries only in-frame clones and drops some. The sample lists 4,500 to 6,000 clones; roughly 97% were seen once. The CDR3 consists of 13 residues. The germline V gene encodes CDR1 MGHRA and CDR2 YSYEKL. V lost 3 bases and J lost 9; bases outside the gene matches: 2. The study's findings and limits: Shared CDR3 nucleotide sequences: preterm less than 3%, term approximately 0.43%, children 0.03%, adults 0.0095% to 0.01%. Compared with all age groups, preterm neonates showed less repertoire richness. Preterm CDR3s were shorter than older groups', with fewer N additions and less trimming.

Material for sequencing was naive CD8+ T cells from cord blood. The receptor comes from a newborn in good health. The chain combines TRBV4-1 with TRBJ2-1, with TRBD2 matching 10 bases. The CDR3 region has the DNA TGCGCCAGCAGCCACCGACTAGCGGGTGAGCAGTTCTTC. Translated: CASSHRLAGEQFF.